Many counts were recorded for the clone carrying this T cell receptor (beta chain). A universal primer site came from template switching; cDNA carried unique molecular identifiers. TCRdb fed the 5' RACE reads into MiXCR, producing one record per CDR3 protein. The data contain fewer than 350,000 distinct CDR3 sequences, 6.5% to 9.5% of them singletons. The sample comes from a study of identical twins. Germline CDR1 is SGHRS and CDR2 is YFSETQ. The CDR3 length is 16 residues. Trimming shortened V by 1 base and J by 4 bases, and 14 bases separated the two germline ends. This sample was also put to use in a study of yellow fever vaccine responses in identical twins.

The source of this sequence is a woman aged 18 to 35 in good health. The sample taken for sequencing was memory (CD45RO+) T cells sorted from blood. V gene TRBV5-1 combines with J gene TRBJ2-2; D unresolved. CDR3 protein: CASSLIPSDGTGELFF. CDR3 nucleotides: TGCGCCAGCAGCTTGATCCCCTCGGACGGCACCGGGGAGCTGTTTTTT.